The T cell receptor beta chain described here comes from a study of T cell repertoires in cytomegalovirus infection. Whole-study context: HLA-B-restricted CMV epitopes that are well studied, plus recently identified HLA-C-restricted ones, were used by the study. CMV infection plus the matching HLA type was flagged by public TCR beta signatures.

With respect to this clonotype: As yet, its antigen is unknown.

There are 14 residues in the CDR3. In germline, CDR1 is LNHDA, CDR2 SQIVND (reference sequence). Trimming pared 0 bases from V and 7 bases from J, leaving 12 bases between. Study-wide points: Dominating the ex vivo response were TCR beta clonotypes that were CMV-specific and HLA-C-restricted. There were carriers of CMV plus the relevant HLA, and cumulative public TCR beta family frequency identified them.

TCRdb ran MiXCR on the reads and lists one entry per CDR3 protein. The sample holds 700,000 to 850,000 distinct CDR3 sequences, 32% seen once. V and J are TRBV19 and TRBJ1-1; D perhaps matches TRBD1 (5 bases). The receptor comes from a human donor in good health (CMV status not recorded). Some clones in this sample may be carry-over from other donors' samples. The sequencing here drew on cultured CD8+ T cells from PBMCs, taken from culture after CMV antigen stimulation. CDR3 sequence reads: CASSIDHGTNEAFF. CDR3 DNA: TGTGCCAGTAGTATAGATCACGGGACGAATGAAGCTTTCTTT. The variable domain in full, with the rest retrieved from reference TRBV19 and TRBJ1-1, is DGGITQSPKYLFRKEGQNVTLSCEQNLNHDAMYWYRQDPGQGLRLIYYSQIVNDFQKGDIAEGYSVSREKKESFPLTVTSAQKNPTAFYLCASSIDHGTNEAFFGQGTRLTVV.